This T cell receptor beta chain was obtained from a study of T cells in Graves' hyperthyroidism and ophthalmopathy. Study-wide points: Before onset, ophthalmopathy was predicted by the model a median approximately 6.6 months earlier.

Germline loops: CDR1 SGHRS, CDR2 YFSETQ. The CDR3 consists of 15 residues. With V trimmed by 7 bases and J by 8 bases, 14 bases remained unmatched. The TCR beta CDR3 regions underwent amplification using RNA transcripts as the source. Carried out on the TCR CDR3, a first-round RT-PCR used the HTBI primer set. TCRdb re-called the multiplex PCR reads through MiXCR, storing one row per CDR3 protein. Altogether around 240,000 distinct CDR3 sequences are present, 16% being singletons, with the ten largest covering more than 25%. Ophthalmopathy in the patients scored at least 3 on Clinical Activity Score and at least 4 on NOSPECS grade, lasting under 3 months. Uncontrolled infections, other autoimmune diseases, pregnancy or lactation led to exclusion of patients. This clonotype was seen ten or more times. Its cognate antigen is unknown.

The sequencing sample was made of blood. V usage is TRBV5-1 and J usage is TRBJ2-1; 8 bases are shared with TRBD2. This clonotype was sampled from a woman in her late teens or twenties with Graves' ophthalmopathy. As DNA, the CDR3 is TGCGCCAGCGGGCTAGCGGGTTCTGCAGGCGATGAGCAGTTCTTC. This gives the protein CASGLAGSAGDEQFF. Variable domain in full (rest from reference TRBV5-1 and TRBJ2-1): KAGVTQTPRYLIKTRGQQVTLSCSPISGHRSVSWYQQTPGQGLQFLFEYFSETQRNKGNFPGRFSGRQFSNSRSEMNVSTLELGDSALYLCASGLAGSAGDEQFFGPGTRLTVL.